Below, 23 T cell receptor beta chains from the same sample are listed, as sequenced in a study of regulatory T cells in long-lasting Graves disease. Assembly of TCR beta libraries relied on iRepertoire HTBI primers together with Arm-PCR of CDR3 regions. TCRdb processed the multiplex PCR reads anew with MiXCR; each CDR3 protein has one entry. Among a few hundred thousand distinct CDR3 sequences listed, around a quarter were seen once. Indicated time point: persistent/refractory GD, antithyroid drugs over 5 years with positive TRAb. PBMC-extracted RNA yielded the TCR library. Here the sequenced sample was peripheral blood mononuclear cells (PBMCs), taken when the disease was refractory, from a patient treated with antithyroid drugs. These receptors originate from a female donor with Graves disease.

The chain links TRBV3-1 to TRBJ1-5, with D possibly being TRBD1 (6 bases). V dropped 0 bases and J dropped 5 bases, with 14 bases sitting between them. Germline CDR1 reads LGHDT; CDR2 reads YNNKEL (reference sequence). The CDR3 consists of 16 residues. CDR3 sequence reads: CASSQDGGGTYQPQHF. CDR3 DNA sequence: TGTGCCAGCAGCCAAGATGGGGGCGGCACCTATCAGCCCCAGCATTTT.

This chain links TRBV7-8 with TRBJ1-1; tentatively, D is TRBD1 (5 bases). Deletions cut 5 bases from V and 0 bases from J, with 22 bases between. Germline V gives CDR1 SGHVS, CDR2 FQNEAQ. The CDR3 runs 18 residues. The CDR3 nucleotides read TGTGCCAGCAGCCCCACAGTGTCCACGGGGGTTATGAACACTGAAGCTTTCTTT. Translation: CASSPTVSTGVMNTEAFF.

There are a few counts of this clonotype. The DNA of the CDR3 is TGTGCCAGCAGCCGGCGCGGAGGGCCGTCGGCCGGGGAGCTGTTTTTT. Protein sequence: CASSRRGGPSAGELFF. This chain joins TRBV7-2 and TRBJ2-2, with TRBD2 as a possible D gene (6 bases). CDR3 length: 16 residues. Germline values: CDR1 SGHTA, CDR2 FQGNSA. The V end lost 5 bases, the J end lost 6 bases, and 19 bases lay between the germline ends.

This clonotype has only a few counts. The chain is built from TRBV20-1 and TRBJ2-7; TRBD2 is a possible D gene (5 bases). This CDR3 has 11 amino acids. V lost 5 bases, J lost 6 bases, and 11 bases lay in between. Looked up from germline, CDR1 is DFQATT and CDR2 is SNEGSKA (reference sequence). CDR3 sequence reads: CSAGGLSEQYF. The CDR3 DNA is TGCAGTGCTGGCGGGCTCTCCGAGCAGTACTTC.

The chain joins TRBV15 to TRBJ2-3; perhaps TRBD2 as D (5 bases). The CDR3 has 13 residues. Germline CDR1 and CDR2: LNHNV and YYDKDF (reference sequence). V was pared by 3 bases and J by 9 bases, with 13 bases between. Written as DNA, the CDR3 is TGTGCCACCAGCAGGGCTCGGGGTATGACGCAGTATTTT. It translates to CATSRARGMTQYF.

This clonotype appeared many times. The chain links TRBV7-9 to TRBJ1-5; 7 nucleotides align to TRBD1. CDR3 size: 13 residues. The V gene's germline CDR1 is SEHNR and CDR2 FQNEAQ (reference sequence). Trimming at V came to 10 bases and at J to 4 bases, leaving 7 bases not matched to a gene. For the CDR3, the DNA is TGTGCCATAGCCAGGGGGTTAAATCAGCCCCAGCATTTT. As protein: CAIARGLNQPQHF.

Comments on this clonotype: A far larger clone is a single base away, which makes a read error likely. This likely comes from a read error, as the CDR3 has no conserved phenylalanine or tryptophan at its end. V usage is TRBV6-2 or TRBV6-3 and J usage is TRBJ1-1; D unclear. The CDR3 extends over 12 amino acids. CDR1 and CDR2 (germline): MNHEY, SVGEGT. Trimming took off 5 bases at V and 1 base at J, with 5 bases between the two ends. The CDR3 protein is CASSLQNTEAFL. As DNA, the CDR3 is TGTGCCAGCAGTCTCCAGAACACTGAAGCTTTCCTT.

This clonotype came up many times. The CDR3 DNA reads as TGTGCCAGCAGGTTCAGATGGGATCGCTACGAGCAGTACTTC. Its protein product is CASRFRWDRYEQYF. This chain connects TRBV6-1 to TRBJ2-7, with D uncertain. V was cut by 6 bases and J by 3 bases, with 15 bases left in between. The CDR3 sequence is 14 residues long. Germline lookup yields CDR1 MNHNS and CDR2 SASEGT.

This clonotype was observed at least ten times. The chain has TRBV11-2 and TRBJ2-7; the match to TRBD1 covers 7 bases. Germline V gene sequence: CDR1 SGHAT, CDR2 FQNNGV. The CDR3 consists of 15 residues. The trim removed 6 bases at V and 2 bases at J, leaving 10 bases unmatched. The CDR3 is CASRKPGTAPYEQYF. CDR3 DNA sequence: TGTGCCAGCAGAAAACCCGGGACAGCCCCCTACGAGCAGTACTTC.

This clonotype was detected many times. The CDR3 region has the DNA TGCAGTGCGGATCCGGGACAGGGGAGGTGGAACACTGAAGCTTTCTTT. It yields the protein CSADPGQGRWNTEAFF. The chain combines TRBV20-1 with TRBJ1-1, with TRBD1 identical over 10 bases. The V and J ends lost 6 bases and 1 base, in that order; junction bases with no gene match: 11. The length of the CDR3 is 16 residues. Germline values: CDR1 DFQATT, CDR2 SNEGSKA (reference sequence).

This clonotype has more than one count but fewer than ten. The V call is TRBV27, the J call TRBJ1-1, with 8 bases that match TRBD1. The CDR3 contains 16 residues. Germline CDR1 reads MNHEY; CDR2 reads SMNVEV (reference sequence). Germline trimming cut 8 bases from V and 0 bases from J; bases unmatched to any gene: 11. Written as DNA, the CDR3 is TGTGCCAGCCTAAGACGGACAGGGCTCATGAACACTGAAGCTTTCTTT. It yields the protein CASLRRTGLMNTEAFF.

This clonotype has at least ten counts. The chain uses TRBV6-1 and TRBJ1-2; 9 bases match TRBD1. After removal of 3 bases from V and 3 bases from J, the junction contained 5 bases not matched to a gene. From germline, CDR1 is MNHNS and CDR2 SASEGT. CDR3 size: 15 residues. CDR3 DNA: TGTGCCAGCAGTGAGCGAACAGGGGGCGACTATGGCTACACCTTC. This sequence encodes CASSERTGGDYGYTF.

The J gene is TRBJ2-7, the V gene TRBV30; TRBD1 matches 8 bases. Germline V gene data show CDR1 as GTSNPN and CDR2 as SVGIG (reference sequence). V lost 3 bases and J lost 2; bases outside the gene matches: 0. This CDR3 contains 12 residues. CDR3 sequence reads: CAWRDRAYEQYF. The CDR3 coding sequence is TGTGCCTGGAGGGACAGGGCCTACGAGCAGTACTTC.

This clonotype was detected only a few times. This rearrangement joins TRBV29-1 to TRBJ1-1; no firm D call. Per the germline V gene, CDR1 is SQVTM and CDR2 is ANQGSEA. The CDR3 length is 14 residues. With 4 bases removed from V and 4 bases from J, the gap between germline ends came to 16 bases. CDR3 in amino acids: CSVGKGLVRTEAFF. In DNA, the CDR3 is TGCAGCGTTGGGAAGGGTTTGGTTCGCACTGAAGCTTTCTTT.

This clonotype was seen only a few times. The V gene is TRBV2, the J gene TRBJ2-2; D possibly corresponds to TRBD2 (5 bases). This CDR3 comprises 15 residues. The germline gives CDR1 SNHLY, CDR2 FYNNEI. With 4 bases removed from V and 2 bases from J, the gap between germline ends came to 11 bases. The CDR3 here is CASSGRGVNTGELFF. The CDR3 DNA reads TGTGCCAGCAGTGGACGGGGAGTTAACACCGGGGAGCTGTTTTTT.

This clonotype was recorded many times. The chain joins TRBV24-1 to TRBJ1-2; TRBD1 matches at 9 bases. Germline CDR1 reads KGHDR; CDR2 reads SFDVKD. V trimming: 7 bases; J trimming: 6 bases; junction bases outside the gene matches: 8. The CDR3 is made up of 14 amino acids. The CDR3 DNA follows: TGTGCCACCAGCGGGACAGGGAGGAATGATGGCTACACCTTC. Encoded protein: CATSGTGRNDGYTF.

This chain joins TRBV19 and TRBJ1-3; D is unclear. Trimming removed 4 bases from V and 0 bases from J, with 13 bases in between. Germline CDR1 and CDR2: LNHDA and SQIVND (reference sequence). The CDR3 has 16 amino acids. The CDR3 loop reads CASSKFEWYSGNTIYF. The CDR3 region has the DNA TGTGCCAGTAGTAAGTTTGAGTGGTACTCTGGAAACACCATATATTTT.

The chain links TRBV29-1 to TRBJ2-5; 12 nucleotides agree with TRBD2. V was pared by 6 bases and J by 1 base, with 21 bases of the junction left unmatched. In germline, CDR1 is SQVTM, CDR2 ANQGSEA. There are 20 residues in the CDR3. The CDR3 DNA follows: TGCAGCGTCCGAGGGCTAGCGGGAGGGCCGAGGGGAAGCCGCCAAGAGACCCAGTACTTC. Its protein product is CSVRGLAGGPRGSRQETQYF.

This clonotype was seen ten or more times. The rearrangement uses TRBV2 and TRBJ2-5; D is unclear. Germline assignment: CDR1 SNHLY and CDR2 FYNNEI. V dropped 1 base and J dropped 5 bases, with 2 bases sitting between them. This CDR3 is 11 amino acids long. The CDR3 sequence is CASSEEETQYF. In nucleotides, the CDR3 is TGTGCCAGCAGTGAAGAGGAGACCCAGTACTTC.

This clonotype has a handful of counts. The chain couples TRBV19 to TRBJ1-5; TRBD1 is a possible D gene (6 bases). Germline loops: CDR1 LNHDA, CDR2 SQIVND (reference sequence). The germline V and J ends were trimmed by 4 bases and 7 bases, with 14 bases remaining between them. The CDR3 extends over 14 amino acids. CDR3 amino acids: CASSSTQGSQPQHF. CDR3 coding DNA: TGTGCCAGTAGTAGTACACAGGGAAGCCAGCCCCAGCATTTT.

This clonotype came up a few times. CDR3 loop: CASSGMGRNTEAFF. CDR3 sequence (DNA): TGTGCCAGCAGCGGAATGGGGAGGAACACTGAAGCTTTCTTT. This chain uses TRBV6-1 with TRBJ1-1; D unresolved. The germline gives CDR1 MNHNS, CDR2 SASEGT. CDR3 length equals 14 residues. V lost 6 bases, J lost 1 base, and 12 bases lay in between.

Points on this clonotype: A read error may explain this, as a much larger clone is one base away. This chain joins TRBV11-2 and TRBJ2-1, with a weak D call TRBD2 (5 bases). Deletions cut 0 bases from V and 12 bases from J, with 18 bases between. This CDR3 comprises 15 residues. The germline V gene encodes CDR1 SGHAT and CDR2 FQNNGV. The CDR3 DNA reads as TGTGCCAGCAGCTTAGATCGGTCTAGCTTTGGTGGGCAGTTCTTC. It codes for CASSLDRSSFGGQFF.

This chain connects TRBV20-1 to TRBJ2-7; 9 bases are a match to TRBD1. The CDR3 spans 15 residues. V dropped 0 bases and J dropped 6; count of bases not matched to a gene: 9. The germline V gene encodes CDR1 DFQATT and CDR2 SNEGSKA (reference sequence). CDR3 loop: CSARDRQQGAAEQYF. In DNA form, the CDR3 reads TGCAGTGCTAGAGATCGTCAACAGGGGGCCGCCGAGCAGTACTTC.